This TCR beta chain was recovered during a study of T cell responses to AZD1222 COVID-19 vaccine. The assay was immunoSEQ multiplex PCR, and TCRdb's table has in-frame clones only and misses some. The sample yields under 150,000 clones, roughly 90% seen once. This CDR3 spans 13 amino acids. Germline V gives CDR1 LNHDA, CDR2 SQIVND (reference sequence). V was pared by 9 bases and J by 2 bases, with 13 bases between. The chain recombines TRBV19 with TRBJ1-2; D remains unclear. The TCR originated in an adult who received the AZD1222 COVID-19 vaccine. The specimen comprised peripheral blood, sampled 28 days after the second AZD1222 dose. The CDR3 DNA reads TGTGCCAGCCACCGGGATAACAACTATGGCTACACCTTC. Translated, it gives CASHRDNNYGYTF.